This T cell receptor (beta chain) is drawn from a study of a mutant IDH1 vaccine in newly diagnosed glioma. Study background: During weeks 1, 3, 5, 7, 11, 15, 19 and 23, patients received eight vaccinations. Vaccine dosing followed radiotherapy by 4-6 weeks, or accompanied temozolomide cycles. Treated patients, approximately 60% male and around 40% female, averaged around 40 years of age. Patients arrived already treated with radiotherapy, temozolomide, or both, most having had both.

As regards this clone: Antigen specificity is unknown.

The table came from immunoSEQ multiplex PCR; TCRdb's copy has only in-frame clones and leaves some out. This table holds about 26,000 clones, roughly 80% found once. The germline V gene has CDR1 SGHTA and CDR2 FQGNSA. V lost 8 bases to trimming and J lost 5 bases, with 12 bases between them. The CDR3 totals 12 residues. This sample's time point: week 5, during vaccination. Doses consisted of 300 ug of mutant IDH1 20-mer peptide each, paired with topical imiquimod. Source: PBMCs, taken from a glioma patient whose treatment included an IDH1 peptide vaccine. V and J are TRBV7-2 and TRBJ1-2, with a possible D match to TRBD1 (6 bases). This clonotype was sampled from a man aged 40-49 years with glioma. Some clones in this sample may be carry-over from other donors' samples. The CDR3 is CASGYGQYGYTF. The DNA for the CDR3 is TGTGCCAGCGGATATGGACAGTATGGCTACACCTTC. The full variable domain, rest sourced from reference TRBV7-2 and TRBJ1-2, is GAGVSQSPSNKVTEKGKDVELRCDPISGHTALYWYRQSLGQGLEFLIYFQGNSAPDKSGLPSDRFSAERTGGSVSTLTIQRTQQEDSAVYLCASGYGQYGYTFGSGTRLTVV.